What follows are 4 T cell receptor beta chains derived from one specimen sequenced in a study of T cell clonality in common variable immunodeficiency. This table comes from immunoSEQ multiplex PCR, and its TCRdb copy is limited to in-frame clones, with some not included. Listed for the sample are about 52,000 clones, none seen a single time. Sequencing input: peripheral blood mononuclear cells. The receptor source for this set is a person between 18 and 70 years old in good health.

This clone has a count of ten or more. The missing CDR3 end, 3 residues past where the read stops, is filled in from the germline J gene. The chain employs TRBV20-1 and TRBJ1-4; the match to TRBD1 covers 10 bases. CDR1 and CDR2 (germline): DFQATT, SNEGSKA (reference sequence). V dropped 5 bases and J dropped 10; count of bases not matched to a gene: 10. The CDR3 runs to 14 residues. CDR3 amino acids: CSAPPGQGPGKLFF. The part of the CDR3 DNA that was read is TGCAGTGCTCCACCGGGACAGGGGCCAGGAAAA.

This clone was observed many times. The CDR3 goes on 3 residues after the read ends, and that part is filled in from the germline J gene. This chain joins TRBV19 and TRBJ2-7, with TRBD2 matching over 8 bases. Germline-derived CDR1 and CDR2 are LNHDA and SQIVND (reference sequence). Trimming at V came to 4 bases and at J to 3 bases, leaving 8 bases not matched to a gene. CDR3 length equals 15 residues. The CDR3 loop is CASSNTGTSSYEQYF. The DNA read from the CDR3 is TGTGCCAGTAGTAACACCGGGACTAGTAGCTACGAG.

This clone was seen only a few times. Germline and junction disagree at one end, which may indicate a read error. Other nucleotide sequences from this sample produce the same CDR3. The part of the CDR3 DNA that was read is TGTGCCAGCTCGCCTCGGTTTAATTCTCCC. Translating it yields CASSPRFNSP. The full CDR3 is CASSPRFNSPLHF. This chain joins TRBV18 and TRBJ1-6; D call uncertain. The CDR3 end is not reached by the read, which stops 3 residues before it; the germline J gene fills it in. CDR1 is KGHSH, CDR2 LQKENI, per germline. The CDR3 spans 13 residues.

The table lists this clone with many counts. The read ends 3 residues early relative to the CDR3; the germline J gene fills the gap. The chain joins TRBV10-1 to TRBJ2-5; no clear D gene. The germline CDR1 and CDR2 sequences are WNHNN and SYGVQD (reference sequence). The CDR3 spans 14 residues. V was cut by 2 bases and J by 5 bases, with 12 bases left in between. The CDR3 DNA, read in part, is TGCGCCAGCAGTGAGACCCGAATCGGGGAGACC. Amino acid sequence: CASSETRIGET. The whole CDR3 reads CASSETRIGETQYF.